This T cell receptor beta chain was found in a study of early T cells in non-severe SARS-CoV-2 infection. Study background: Unsorted whole blood bulk RNA was sequenced, with unpaired chains.

Germline CDR1 and CDR2: LGHDT and YNNKEL (reference sequence). The CDR3 has 15 amino acids. Deletions cut 0 bases from V and 5 bases from J, with 14 bases between. This clonotype was found a few times. Its cognate antigen is unknown. Study-level results: VDJdb matches were skewed toward anti-spike CD8 T cell responses.

Unique molecular identifiers were attached to individual cDNA molecules. Each CDR3 protein gets one entry after TCRdb re-called the 5' RACE reads with MiXCR. The data show some 39,000 distinct CDR3 sequences, roughly 4.2% seen once. The sequence was obtained from an adult who was a healthcare worker with PCR-confirmed SARS-CoV-2 infection or an uninfected control (not recorded which). Sequencing was carried out using whole blood. This rearrangement joins TRBV3-1 to TRBJ2-7; tentatively, D is TRBD2 (5 bases). This CDR3 reads CASSQDLTGFNEQYF. Here the CDR3 DNA reads TGTGCCAGCAGCCAAGATCTTACGGGATTCAACGAGCAGTACTTC.